The sequence of this TCR beta chain was determined in a study of response to subunit inactivated influenza vaccine. Study-wide findings and caveats: A suggestion made by the authors is that each seasonal influenza vaccination recruits few new T cells.

Via MiXCR, TCRdb re-called the RT-PCR reads, giving one row per CDR3 protein. The sample lists about 650,000 distinct CDR3 sequences; 15% to 19% were seen once. This clonotype appeared a few times. Antigen specificity is unknown. Here the sequenced sample was PBMCs from blood, taken 11 to 12 days after vaccination. The TCR was taken from a man over 45 who received an inactivated influenza vaccine.

The CDR3, as DNA: TGCAGTGCTAGAGATTCGACGAAGTCCTACAATGAGCAGTTCTTC. This codes for CSARDSTKSYNEQFF. The chain has TRBV20-1 and TRBJ2-1; no definite D call. V lost 0 bases, J lost 1 base, and 10 bases lay in between. This CDR3 is built from 15 residues. The V gene's germline CDR1 is DFQATT and CDR2 SNEGSKA (reference sequence).